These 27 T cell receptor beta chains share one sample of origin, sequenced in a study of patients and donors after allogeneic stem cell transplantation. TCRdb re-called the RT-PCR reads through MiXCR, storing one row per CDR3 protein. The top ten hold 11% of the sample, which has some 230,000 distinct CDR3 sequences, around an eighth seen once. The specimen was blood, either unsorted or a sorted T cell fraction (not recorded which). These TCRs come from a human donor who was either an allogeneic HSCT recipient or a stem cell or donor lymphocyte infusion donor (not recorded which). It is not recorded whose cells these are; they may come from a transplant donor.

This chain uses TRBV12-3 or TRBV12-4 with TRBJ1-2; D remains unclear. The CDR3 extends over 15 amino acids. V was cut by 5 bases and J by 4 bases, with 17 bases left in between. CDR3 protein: CASSRFLVRGYGYTF. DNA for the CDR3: TGTGCCAGCAGTCGATTTCTGGTGCGTGGCTATGGCTACACCTTC.

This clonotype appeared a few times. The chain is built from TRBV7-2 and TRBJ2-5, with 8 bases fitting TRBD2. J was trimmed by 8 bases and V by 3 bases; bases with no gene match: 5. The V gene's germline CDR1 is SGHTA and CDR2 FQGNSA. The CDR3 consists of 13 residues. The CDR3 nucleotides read TGTGCCAGCAGCTTGCGTAGCGGGAAAACCCAGTACTTC. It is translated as CASSLRSGKTQYF. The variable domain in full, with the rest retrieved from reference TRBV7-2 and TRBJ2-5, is GAGVSQSPSNKVTEKGKDVELRCDPISGHTALYWYRQSLGQGLEFLIYFQGNSAPDKSGLPSDRFSAERTGGSVSTLTIQRTQQEDSAVYLCASSLRSGKTQYFGPGTRLLVL.

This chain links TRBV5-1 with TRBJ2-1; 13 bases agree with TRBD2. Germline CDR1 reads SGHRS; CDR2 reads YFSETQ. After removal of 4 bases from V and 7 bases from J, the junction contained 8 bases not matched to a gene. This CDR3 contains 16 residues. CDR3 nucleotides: TGCGCCAGCAGCCCCGTGACTAGCGGGGGGCAGAATGAGCAGTTCTTC. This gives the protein CASSPVTSGGQNEQFF.

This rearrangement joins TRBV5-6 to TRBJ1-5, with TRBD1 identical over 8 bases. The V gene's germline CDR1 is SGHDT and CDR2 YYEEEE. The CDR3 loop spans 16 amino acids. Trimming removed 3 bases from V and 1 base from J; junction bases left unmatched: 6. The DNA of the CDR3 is TGTGCCAGCAGCTCCTCGGACAGGGACAGCAATCAGCCCCAGCATTTT. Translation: CASSSSDRDSNQPQHF.

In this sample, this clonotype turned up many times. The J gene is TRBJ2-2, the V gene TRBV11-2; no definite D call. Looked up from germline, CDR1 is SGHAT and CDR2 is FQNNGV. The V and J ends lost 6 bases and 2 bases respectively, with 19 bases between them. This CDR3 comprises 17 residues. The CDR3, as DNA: TGTGCCAGCAGTCAACGGTTGGGCATAACCAACACCGGGGAGCTGTTTTTT. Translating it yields CASSQRLGITNTGELFF.

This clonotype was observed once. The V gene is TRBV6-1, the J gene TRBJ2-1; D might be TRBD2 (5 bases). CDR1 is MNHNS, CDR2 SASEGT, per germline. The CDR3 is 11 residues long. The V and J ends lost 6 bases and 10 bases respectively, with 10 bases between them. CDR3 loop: CASSGVREQFF. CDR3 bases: TGTGCCAGCAGCGGGGTCCGAGAGCAGTTCTTC.

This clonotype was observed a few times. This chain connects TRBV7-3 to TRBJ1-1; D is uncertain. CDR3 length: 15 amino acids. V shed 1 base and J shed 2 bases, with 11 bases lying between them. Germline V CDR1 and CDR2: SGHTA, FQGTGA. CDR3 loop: CASSLKGWGNTEAFF. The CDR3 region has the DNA TGTGCCAGCAGCTTAAAAGGGTGGGGAAACACTGAAGCTTTCTTT. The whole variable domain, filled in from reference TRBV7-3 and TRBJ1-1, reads GAGVSQTPSNKVTEKGKYVELRCDPISGHTALYWYRQSLGQGPEFLIYFQGTGAADDSGLPNDRFFAVRPEGSVSTLKIQRTERGDSAVYLCASSLKGWGNTEAFFGQGTRLTVV.

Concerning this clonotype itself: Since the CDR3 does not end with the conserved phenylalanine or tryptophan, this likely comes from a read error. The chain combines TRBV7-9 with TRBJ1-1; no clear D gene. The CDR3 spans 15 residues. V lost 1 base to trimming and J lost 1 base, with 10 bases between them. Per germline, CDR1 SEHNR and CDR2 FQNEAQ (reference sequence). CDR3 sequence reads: CASSLGSGGNTEAFV. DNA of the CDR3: TGTGCCAGCAGCTTAGGTTCGGGCGGGAACACTGAAGCTTTCGTT.

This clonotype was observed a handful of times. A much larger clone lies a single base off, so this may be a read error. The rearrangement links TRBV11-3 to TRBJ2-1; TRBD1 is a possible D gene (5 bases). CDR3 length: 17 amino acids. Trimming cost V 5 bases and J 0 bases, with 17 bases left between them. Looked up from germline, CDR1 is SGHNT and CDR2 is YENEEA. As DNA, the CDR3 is TGTGCCAGCAGCGATACGACAGTTTCGAGCTCCTACAATGAGCAGTTCTTC. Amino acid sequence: CASSDTTVSSSYNEQFF.

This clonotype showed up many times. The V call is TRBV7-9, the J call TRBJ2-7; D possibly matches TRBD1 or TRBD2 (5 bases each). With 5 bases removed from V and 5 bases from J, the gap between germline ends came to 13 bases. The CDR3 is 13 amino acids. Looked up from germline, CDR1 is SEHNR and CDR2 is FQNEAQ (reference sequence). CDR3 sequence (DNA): TGTGCCAGCAGCCGCGGAGAGGGGAACGAGCAGTACTTC. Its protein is CASSRGEGNEQYF.

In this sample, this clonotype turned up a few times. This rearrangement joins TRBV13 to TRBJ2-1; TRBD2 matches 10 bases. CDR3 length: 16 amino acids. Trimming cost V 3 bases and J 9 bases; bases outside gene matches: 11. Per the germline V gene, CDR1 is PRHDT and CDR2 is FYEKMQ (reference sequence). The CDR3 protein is CASSFEREGHHTEQFF. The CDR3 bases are TGTGCCAGCAGCTTCGAGCGGGAGGGCCACCACACTGAGCAGTTCTTC.

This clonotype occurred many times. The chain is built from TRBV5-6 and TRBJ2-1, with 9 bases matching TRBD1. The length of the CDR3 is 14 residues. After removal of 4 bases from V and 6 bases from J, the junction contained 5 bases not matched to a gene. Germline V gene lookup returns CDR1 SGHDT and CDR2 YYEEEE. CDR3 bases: TGTGCCAGCAGCCCCGGGACAGGGTCCAATGAGCAGTTCTTC. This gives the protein CASSPGTGSNEQFF.

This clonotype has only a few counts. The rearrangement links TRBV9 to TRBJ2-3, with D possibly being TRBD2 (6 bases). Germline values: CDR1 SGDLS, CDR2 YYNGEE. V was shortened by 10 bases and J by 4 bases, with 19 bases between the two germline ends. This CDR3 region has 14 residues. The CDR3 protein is CASSPLTRSDTQYF. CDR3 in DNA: TGTGCCTCCTCCCCCCTGACTAGATCAGATACGCAGTATTTT.

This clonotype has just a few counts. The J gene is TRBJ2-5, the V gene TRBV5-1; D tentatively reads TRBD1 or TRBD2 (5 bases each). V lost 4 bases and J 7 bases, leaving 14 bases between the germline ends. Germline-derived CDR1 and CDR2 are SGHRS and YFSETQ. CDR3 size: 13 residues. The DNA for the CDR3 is TGCGCCAGCAGCGGGGGTCCCACGCGGACCCAGTACTTC. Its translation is CASSGGPTRTQYF.

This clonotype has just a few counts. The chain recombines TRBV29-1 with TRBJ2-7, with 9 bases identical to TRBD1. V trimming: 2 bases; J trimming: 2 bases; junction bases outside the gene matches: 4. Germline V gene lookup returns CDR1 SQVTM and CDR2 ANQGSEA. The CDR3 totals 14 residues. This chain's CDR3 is CSVEYRDRAYEQYF. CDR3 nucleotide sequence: TGCAGCGTTGAATACCGGGACAGGGCCTACGAGCAGTACTTC.

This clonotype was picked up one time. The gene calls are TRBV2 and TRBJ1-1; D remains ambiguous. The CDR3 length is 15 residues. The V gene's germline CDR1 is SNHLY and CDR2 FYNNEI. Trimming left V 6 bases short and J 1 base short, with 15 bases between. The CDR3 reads CASSLLGVRNTEAFF. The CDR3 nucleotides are TGTGCCAGCAGCCTGCTCGGGGTGAGGAACACTGAAGCTTTCTTT.

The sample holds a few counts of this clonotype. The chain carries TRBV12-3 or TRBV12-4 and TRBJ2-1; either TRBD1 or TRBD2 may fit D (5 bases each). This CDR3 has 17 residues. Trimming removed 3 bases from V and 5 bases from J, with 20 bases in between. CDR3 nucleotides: TGTGCCAGCAGTTTTCTCCGGGACCGCATTTTAGACAATGAGCAGTTCTTC. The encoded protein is CASSFLRDRILDNEQFF.

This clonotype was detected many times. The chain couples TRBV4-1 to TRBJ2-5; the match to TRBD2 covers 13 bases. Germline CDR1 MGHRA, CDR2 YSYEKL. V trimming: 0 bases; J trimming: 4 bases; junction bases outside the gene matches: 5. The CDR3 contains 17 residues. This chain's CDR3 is CASSQEHGTSGAETQYF. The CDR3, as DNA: TGCGCCAGCAGCCAAGAGCATGGGACTAGCGGGGCAGAGACCCAGTACTTC.

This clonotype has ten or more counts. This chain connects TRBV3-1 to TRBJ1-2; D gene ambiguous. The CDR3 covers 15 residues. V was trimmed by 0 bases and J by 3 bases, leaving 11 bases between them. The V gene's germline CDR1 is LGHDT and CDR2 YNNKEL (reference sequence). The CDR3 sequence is CASSQDFRVDYGYTF. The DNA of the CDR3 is TGTGCCAGCAGCCAAGATTTCCGGGTGGACTATGGCTACACCTTC.

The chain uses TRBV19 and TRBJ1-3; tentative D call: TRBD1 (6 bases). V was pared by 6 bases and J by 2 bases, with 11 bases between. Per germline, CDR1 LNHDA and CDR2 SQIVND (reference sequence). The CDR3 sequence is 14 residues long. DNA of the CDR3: TGTGCCAGTAGCACACAGGGACCTGGAAACACCATATATTTT. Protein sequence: CASSTQGPGNTIYF.

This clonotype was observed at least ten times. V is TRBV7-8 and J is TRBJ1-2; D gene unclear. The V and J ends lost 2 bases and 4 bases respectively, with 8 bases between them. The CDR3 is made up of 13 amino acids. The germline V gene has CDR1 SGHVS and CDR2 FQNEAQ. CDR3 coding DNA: TGTGCCAGCAGCTTATGGCAGTCCTATGGCTACACCTTC. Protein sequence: CASSLWQSYGYTF.

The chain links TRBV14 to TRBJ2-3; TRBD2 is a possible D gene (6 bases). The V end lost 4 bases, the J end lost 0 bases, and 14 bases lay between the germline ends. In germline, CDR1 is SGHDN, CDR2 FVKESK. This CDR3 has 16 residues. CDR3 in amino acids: CASSLFSGTSTDTQYF. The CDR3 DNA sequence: TGTGCCAGCAGCCTCTTTAGCGGAACTAGCACAGATACGCAGTATTTT.

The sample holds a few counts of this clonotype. The chain's CDR3 is CATPTGLTGAPSTDTQYF. The CDR3 DNA reads TGTGCCACCCCTACTGGACTAACAGGGGCGCCTAGCACAGATACGCAGTATTTT. The chain recombines TRBV6-2 or TRBV6-3 with TRBJ2-3, with D maybe TRBD1 (7 bases). CDR3 length: 18 residues. V lost 10 bases and J lost 0, with 26 bases in between. CDR1 and CDR2 (germline): MNHEY, SVGEGT.

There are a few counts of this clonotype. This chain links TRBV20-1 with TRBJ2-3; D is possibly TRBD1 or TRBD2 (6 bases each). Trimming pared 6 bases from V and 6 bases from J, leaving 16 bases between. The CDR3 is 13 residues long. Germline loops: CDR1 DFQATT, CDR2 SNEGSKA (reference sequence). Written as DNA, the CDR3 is TGCAGTGCCACTAGCTTCCAGGGGGATACGCAGTATTTT. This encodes CSATSFQGDTQYF.

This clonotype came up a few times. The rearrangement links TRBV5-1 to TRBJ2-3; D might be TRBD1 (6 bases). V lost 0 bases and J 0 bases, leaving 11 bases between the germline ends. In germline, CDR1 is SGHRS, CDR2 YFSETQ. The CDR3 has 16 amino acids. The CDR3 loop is CASSLAGQFSTDTQYF. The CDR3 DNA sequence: TGCGCCAGCAGCTTGGCCGGACAGTTTAGCACAGATACGCAGTATTTT. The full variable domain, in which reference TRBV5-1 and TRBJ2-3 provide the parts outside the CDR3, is KAGVTQTPRYLIKTRGQQVTLSCSPISGHRSVSWYQQTPGQGLQFLFEYFSETQRNKGNFPGRFSGRQFSNSRSEMNVSTLELGDSALYLCASSLAGQFSTDTQYFGPGTRLTVL.

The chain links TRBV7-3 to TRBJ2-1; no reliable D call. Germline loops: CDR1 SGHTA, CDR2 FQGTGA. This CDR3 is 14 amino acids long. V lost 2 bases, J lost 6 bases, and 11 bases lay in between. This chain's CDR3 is CASSLLSASNEQFF. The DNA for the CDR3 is TGTGCCAGCAGCTTACTCTCGGCTAGCAATGAGCAGTTCTTC.

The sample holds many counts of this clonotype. The CDR3 DNA reads TGTGCCAGCAGTTCGGGCCGGACATACGACAATGAGCAGTTCTTC. It translates to CASSSGRTYDNEQFF. The chain uses TRBV12-3 or TRBV12-4 and TRBJ2-1; D is perhaps TRBD1 (5 bases). The CDR3 extends over 15 amino acids. Trimming left V 4 bases short and J 5 bases short, with 15 bases between.